Presented here are 29 T cell receptor beta chains from one specimen sequenced in a study of Graves' ophthalmopathy and Graves' hyperthyroidism. The authors amplified TCR beta CDR3 regions, and they did so from RNA transcripts for repertoire sequencing. Investigators did first-round RT-PCR with HTBI primers, then second-round multiplex PCR. TCRdb ran MiXCR on the multiplex PCR reads and lists one entry per CDR3 protein. The table shows under 350,000 distinct CDR3 sequences, with roughly a sixth occurring only once. Sequences were obtained from peripheral blood. These TCRs come from an adult man with Graves' ophthalmopathy.

This clonotype appeared many times. The rearrangement links TRBV20-1 to TRBJ2-5; the match to TRBD1 covers 10 bases. Germline V gives CDR1 DFQATT, CDR2 SNEGSKA (reference sequence). CDR3 size: 15 residues. Germline trimming cut 0 bases from V and 5 bases from J; bases unmatched to any gene: 6. The CDR3 region is CSARDWDRGRETQYF. The CDR3 DNA is TGCAGTGCTAGAGATTGGGACAGGGGTAGGGAGACCCAGTACTTC.

To note about this clonotype: A much larger clone lies a single base off, so this may be a read error. The rearrangement joins TRBV19 to TRBJ2-2; TRBD1 aligns across 8 bases. The CDR3 spans 15 residues. Germline loops: CDR1 LNHDA, CDR2 SQIVND (reference sequence). In DNA form, the CDR3 reads TGTGTCAGTAGTCGCTGGACAGGGCGCACCGGGGAGCTGTTTTTT. It codes for CVSSRWTGRTGELFF. The full variable domain, in which reference TRBV19 and TRBJ2-2 provide the parts outside the CDR3, is DGGITQSPKYLFRKEGQNVTLSCEQNLNHDAMYWYRQDPGQGLRLIYYSQIVNDFQKGDIAEGYSVSREKKESFPLTVTSAQKNPTAFYLCVSSRWTGRTGELFFGEGSRLTVL.

In the case of this clonotype: The junction differs from germline at one of its ends, possibly a read error. CDR3 residues: CASKSGSQPQPF. The CDR3 bases are TGTGCCAGCAAATCGGGAAGCCAGCCCCAGCCTTTT. This chain connects TRBV6-1 to TRBJ1-5; D unresolved. This CDR3 is built from 12 residues. Germline V CDR1 and CDR2: MNHNS, SASEGT.

The V and J genes are TRBV6-2 or TRBV6-3 and TRBJ2-7, with D uncertain. Germline CDR1 MNHEY, CDR2 SVGEGT. The CDR3 loop spans 13 amino acids. V was trimmed by 6 bases and J by 5 bases, leaving 14 bases between them. The CDR3 DNA reads as TGTGCCAGCAGGGCCGGAAGATGGGACGAGCAGTACTTC. Translating gives CASRAGRWDEQYF.

The count of this clonotype is one. The V gene is TRBV12-3 or TRBV12-4, the J gene TRBJ1-2, with TRBD1 as a possible D gene (5 bases). The ends were cut back, 3 bases at V and 1 base at J, with 12 bases in the middle. This CDR3 region has 15 residues. CDR3 protein: CASSLPTTDNYGYTF. CDR3 DNA sequence: TGTGCCAGCAGTTTGCCCACGACAGATAACTATGGCTACACCTTC.

V and J are TRBV12-3 or TRBV12-4 and TRBJ2-7; weak D call: TRBD2 (5 bases). The CDR3 extends over 12 amino acids. V was cut by 5 bases and J by 7 bases, with 12 bases left in between. The DNA for the CDR3 is TGTGCCAGCAGTCCTCGGGATTGGGAGCAGTACTTC. It specifies CASSPRDWEQYF.

Ten or more counts support this clonotype. The rearrangement links TRBV28 to TRBJ1-3; 8 nucleotides align to TRBD1. V was clipped by 7 bases and J by 0 bases; unmatched bases: 11. CDR3 length: 17 residues. Germline CDR1 MDHEN, CDR2 SYDVKM. This CDR3 is CASTTGTGVFSGNTIYF. In DNA, the CDR3 is TGTGCCAGCACCACCGGGACAGGTGTTTTCTCTGGAAACACCATATATTTT.

This clonotype was counted many times. The CDR3 bases are TGTGCCAGCAGTTTAGCGACAGTTCAAGAGACCCAGTACTTC. Translated, it gives CASSLATVQETQYF. The chain has TRBV12-3 or TRBV12-4 and TRBJ2-5, with a weak D call TRBD1 (5 bases). Trimming stripped 0 bases from V and 2 bases from J, with 7 bases between. This CDR3 region has 14 residues.

The CDR3 spells CASKQGGGYTF. The CDR3 DNA follows: TGCGCCAGCAAACAGGGAGGTGGCTACACCTTC. The rearrangement joins TRBV5-1 to TRBJ1-2; possible D gene TRBD1, 6 bases. Germline assignment: CDR1 SGHRS and CDR2 YFSETQ. The CDR3 runs 11 residues. Deletions cut 6 bases from V and 7 bases from J, with 10 bases between.

This clonotype showed up just a few times. The CDR3 spells CASSPGTGLGAYEQYF. The CDR3 region has the DNA TGTGCCAGCAGCCCCGGGACAGGGCTGGGGGCCTACGAGCAGTACTTC. V is TRBV7-3 and J is TRBJ2-7, with 9 bases aligning to TRBD1. CDR3 size: 16 residues. From germline, CDR1 is SGHTA and CDR2 FQGTGA. V lost 5 bases to trimming and J lost 2 bases; unmatched junction nucleotides: 10.

In this sample, this clonotype turned up many times. The V gene is TRBV6-1, the J gene TRBJ2-2, with TRBD1 as a possible D gene (5 bases). V was trimmed by 3 bases and J by 6 bases, leaving 8 bases between them. The V gene's germline CDR1 is MNHNS and CDR2 SASEGT. This CDR3 contains 13 residues. The chain's CDR3 is CASSDRVAGELFF. CDR3 coding DNA: TGTGCCAGCAGTGACAGGGTGGCCGGGGAGCTGTTTTTT.

This clonotype was observed many times. The genes are TRBV12-3 or TRBV12-4 and TRBJ2-7; 9 bases fit TRBD2. V was pared by 5 bases and J by 2 bases, with 7 bases of the junction left unmatched. The length of the CDR3 is 15 residues. Here the CDR3 DNA reads TGTGCCAGCAGTCATAGCGGGGGCCACACCTACGAGCAGTACTTC. Its protein product is CASSHSGGHTYEQYF.

This clonotype was detected ten times or more. The junction departs from the called germline gene at one end, perhaps through a read error. CDR3 amino acids: CASSGGAVIYERYF. In nucleotides, the CDR3 is TGTGCCAGCAGCGGCGGGGCGGTGATCTACGAGCGGTACTTC. V gene TRBV5-6 combines with J gene TRBJ2-7; maybe TRBD2 (6 bases). Germline CDR1 is SGHDT and CDR2 is YYEEEE. The CDR3 length is 14 residues.

This chain connects TRBV6-1 to TRBJ2-7, with 9 bases lining up with TRBD1. V shed 1 base, J shed 5 bases, and the junction held 9 bases outside the gene matches. In germline, CDR1 is MNHNS, CDR2 SASEGT. CDR3 length: 16 amino acids. CDR3 DNA: TGTGCCAGCAGTGAAGTGGGGGGGACAGGGCTCCACGAGCAGTACTTC. It codes for CASSEVGGTGLHEQYF.

This clonotype occurred many times. The gene calls are TRBV12-3 or TRBV12-4 and TRBJ2-2, with 7 positions matching TRBD2. The CDR3 loop spans 16 amino acids. The V gene end was trimmed by 6 bases and the J gene end by 2 bases; junction bases not matched to a gene: 9. CDR3 sequence: CASSAILADNTGELFF. The DNA for the CDR3 is TGTGCCAGCAGCGCAATTCTAGCGGATAACACCGGGGAGCTGTTTTTT.

This chain connects TRBV7-2 to TRBJ1-3; D is unclear. The CDR3 is 15 residues long. Trimming shortened V by 0 bases and J by 1 base, and 7 bases separated the two germline ends. Looked up from germline, CDR1 is SGHTA and CDR2 is FQGNSA. This CDR3 is CASSLAQGSGNTIYF. The CDR3 DNA sequence: TGTGCCAGCAGCTTAGCGCAAGGGTCTGGAAACACCATATATTTT.

This clonotype was counted many times. The CDR3 sequence is CSARKELGETQYF. CDR3 DNA sequence: TGCAGTGCTAGAAAGGAGCTGGGAGAGACCCAGTACTTC. This sequence joins TRBV20-1 and TRBJ2-5; D not resolved. V lost 2 bases and J 4 bases, leaving 11 bases between the germline ends. The CDR3 runs 13 residues. In germline, CDR1 is DFQATT, CDR2 SNEGSKA (reference sequence).

In its sample, this clonotype was seen many times. This chain joins TRBV7-3 and TRBJ1-6; D perhaps matches TRBD1 (6 bases). The length of the CDR3 is 14 residues. Germline-derived CDR1 and CDR2 are SGHTA and FQGTGA. V was trimmed by 4 bases and J by 11 bases, leaving 15 bases between them. Here the CDR3 DNA reads TGTGCCAGCAGCTCTCAGGGGACCATAACACCCCTCCACTTT. Residues: CASSSQGTITPLHF.

On this clonotype itself: A much larger clonotype is one base distant, so this may be a read error. CDR3 in DNA: TGCGCCAGCAGCCAAGATCCTTCGAACCGTGGCTACACCTTC. Its protein product is CASSQDPSNRGYTF. The genes are TRBV4-3 and TRBJ1-2; D remains ambiguous. Trimming pared 0 bases from V and 7 bases from J, leaving 12 bases between. The CDR3 contains 14 residues. The germline V gene encodes CDR1 LGHNA and CDR2 YSLEER.

This clonotype has ten or more counts. J is TRBJ2-4 and V is TRBV4-1; D uncertain. There are 16 residues in the CDR3. Looked up from germline, CDR1 is MGHRA and CDR2 is YSYEKL. Trimming removed 1 base from V and 0 bases from J, with 10 bases in between. CDR3 in amino acids: CASSQVQSLAKNIQYF. The CDR3 region has the DNA TGCGCCAGCAGCCAAGTCCAGAGTTTAGCCAAAAACATTCAGTACTTC.

The CDR3: CASSEDRARIHEQYF. CDR3 nucleotides: TGTGCCAGCAGTGAAGACAGGGCCAGAATCCACGAGCAGTACTTC. J is TRBJ2-7 and V is TRBV12-3 or TRBV12-4; TRBD1 aligns across 7 bases. This CDR3 comprises 15 residues. Trimming removed 5 bases from V and 5 bases from J; junction bases left unmatched: 12.

CDR3 loop: CASSQRARLGYEQYF. The CDR3 DNA is TGTGCCAGCAGCCAGAGGGCCCGTCTGGGCTACGAGCAGTACTTC. The rearrangement joins TRBV7-8 to TRBJ2-7; D may be TRBD2 (5 bases). Trimming removed 5 bases at V and 3 bases at J, with 17 bases between. Per germline, CDR1 SGHVS and CDR2 FQNEAQ. The CDR3 runs 15 residues.

Many counts were recorded for this clonotype. V is TRBV5-1 and J is TRBJ1-2, with D possibly matching TRBD1 (5 bases). CDR3 size: 16 residues. Germline CDR1 SGHRS, CDR2 YFSETQ. With 0 bases removed from V and 8 bases from J, the gap between germline ends came to 20 bases. Here the CDR3 reads CASSLEIGGSAEGYTF. CDR3 sequence (DNA): TGCGCCAGCAGCTTGGAAATTGGGGGGAGTGCGGAAGGCTACACCTTC.

There are many counts of this clonotype. The V gene is TRBV4-3, the J gene TRBJ2-7; 12 nucleotides agree with TRBD1. Germline CDR1 reads LGHNA; CDR2 reads YSLEER. V dropped 0 bases and J dropped 3; count of bases not matched to a gene: 3. The CDR3 has 16 residues. The CDR3 sequence is CASSQDWDRGHYEQYF. In DNA, the CDR3 is TGCGCCAGCAGCCAAGATTGGGACAGGGGGCACTACGAGCAGTACTTC.

This clonotype was observed a handful of times. The V gene is TRBV5-6, the J gene TRBJ1-2, with 10 bases fitting TRBD1. Unmatched junction bases numbered 5, after V lost 2 bases and J lost 1 base. CDR3 length equals 16 residues. The germline V gene encodes CDR1 SGHDT and CDR2 YYEEEE. The CDR3 loop is CASSFIGTGDNYGYTF. The CDR3 DNA reads as TGTGCCAGCAGCTTTATCGGGACAGGGGATAACTATGGCTACACCTTC.

This clonotype was detected ten times or more. This chain joins TRBV6-5 and TRBJ2-1; D ambiguous. Trimming removed 7 bases at V and 9 bases at J, with 10 bases between. There are 11 residues in the CDR3. CDR1 is MNHEY and CDR2 is SVGAGI in the germline V gene. The CDR3 is CASTFRFEQFF. The CDR3 DNA sequence: TGTGCCAGCACTTTCAGGTTTGAGCAGTTCTTC.

This clonotype was picked up many times. V gene TRBV6-5 combines with J gene TRBJ1-5; unclear D gene. Germline loops: CDR1 MNHEY, CDR2 SVGAGI. Deletions cut 6 bases from V and 3 bases from J, with 15 bases between. The CDR3 loop spans 15 amino acids. In nucleotides, the CDR3 is TGTGCCAGCAGAACCACGGACGGGTACAATCAGCCCCAGCATTTT. As protein: CASRTTDGYNQPQHF.

This clonotype was observed many times. The V call is TRBV20-1, the J call TRBJ2-2, with 10 bases fitting TRBD1. Germline V CDR1 and CDR2: DFQATT, SNEGSKA (reference sequence). The CDR3 loop spans 16 amino acids. V shed 6 bases and J 6 bases; nucleotides not matched to a gene: 13. Written as DNA, the CDR3 is TGCAGTGCGATGAATCCGGGACAGGGGAGTTCCGGGGAGCTGTTTTTT. Translating it yields CSAMNPGQGSSGELFF.

This clonotype showed up many times. This chain links TRBV27 with TRBJ1-1; 11 bases map to TRBD1. Per the germline V gene, CDR1 is MNHEY and CDR2 is SMNVEV (reference sequence). The CDR3 sequence is 18 residues long. Unmatched junction bases numbered 16, after V lost 6 bases and J lost 4 bases. CDR3: CASSDPGQGAGGGTEAFF. CDR3 bases: TGTGCCAGCAGCGACCCCGGACAGGGGGCGGGCGGCGGCACTGAAGCTTTCTTT.